These T cell receptor beta chains were read from a single sample in a study of blood T cell repertoires in COVID-19. Profiled with immunoSEQ multiplex PCR; TCRdb holds only in-frame clones, not every one. Of roughly 49,000 clones in the sample, approximately 70% were seen once. Sequencing input: peripheral blood. These receptors were collected from a woman in her 70s with acute or convalescent COVID-19. Each CDR3 is given with its conserved first and last residue. Fields, in order: J gene, V gene, D gene, clone size, CDR3 DNA, CDR3 protein. D genes are given only for firm matches. Size tells how often a clone was seen (once, few, many) or the class of an expanded clone, and some rows leave it out.

>TRBJ2-7|TRBV3-1/TRBV3-2|NA|many
TGTGCCAGCAGCCCGGGACTGCTCTACTACGAGCAGTACTTC
CASSPGLLYYEQYF
>TRBJ1-1|TRBV19|NA|NA
TGTGCCAGTAGTCCGTGGGTTGGAGGTGAAGCTTTCTTT
CASSPWVGGEAFF
>TRBJ2-5|TRBV4-1|TRBD1|once
TGCGCCAGCAGCCAAGACGCAGGGGGCCAAGAGACCCAGTACTTC
CASSQDAGGQETQYF
>TRBJ1-1|TRBV6-6|NA|NA
TGTGCCAGCAGTACCAGCGCGGTGAACACTGAAGCTTTCTTT
CASSTSAVNTEAFF
>TRBJ2-1|TRBV6-6|NA|NA
TGTGCCAGCAGTAAGGACTCCCCCTCCTACAATGAGCAGTTCTTC
CASSKDSPSYNEQFF
>TRBJ2-2|TRBV5-1|TRBD2|NA
TGCGCCAGCAGCTTGGCGGGGGGGACCTACGGGGAGCTGTTTTTT
CASSLAGGTYGELFF
>TRBJ2-6|TRBV6-2/TRBV6-3|NA|NA
TGTGCCAGCAGTTCTAGCTCTGGGGCCAACGTCCTGACTTTC
CASSSSSGANVLTF
>TRBJ1-1|TRBV13|TRBD1|few
TGTGCCAGCAGCACGACAGGGGCGAACACTGAAGCTTTCTTT
CASSTTGANTEAFF
>TRBJ2-3|TRBV7-6|NA|NA
TGTGCCAGCAGCTTACGCCCAGACTACACAGATACGCAGTATTTT
CASSLRPDYTDTQYF
>TRBJ1-3|TRBV2|NA|few
TGTGCCAGCAGTGAATGGAGGGGCTCCGGAAACACCATATATTTT
CASSEWRGSGNTIYF
>TRBJ2-7|TRBV2|TRBD1|NA
TGTGCCAGCAGACGGGACAGTGGCTACGAGCAGTACTTC
CASRRDSGYEQYF
>TRBJ2-5|TRBV5-1|TRBD2|NA
TGCGCCAGCAGCTTGCAAGCGGGGGATGGAGAGACCCAGTACTTC
CASSLQAGDGETQYF
>TRBJ1-1|TRBV9|NA|NA
TGTGCCAGCAGCGGTAGACCAGAGGGTGAAGCTTTCTTT
CASSGRPEGEAFF
>TRBJ2-5|TRBV11-2|TRBD1|NA
TGTGCCAGCAGCTCGGACAGGGGAGAGACCCAGTACTTC
CASSSDRGETQYF
>TRBJ2-1|TRBV6-1|NA|few
TGTGCCAGCAGTGAAGCGGGGGGAACCTACAATGAGCAGTTCTTC
CASSEAGGTYNEQFF
>TRBJ1-2|TRBV7-2|NA|NA
TGTGCCAGCAGCTTAAATACAGGGCGCTATGGCTACACCTTC
CASSLNTGRYGYTF
>TRBJ2-5|TRBV7-3|NA|few
TGTGCCAGCAGCTTAAGCGGTTCTATCAGCCAAGAGACCCAGTACTTC
CASSLSGSISQETQYF
>TRBJ2-7|TRBV28|TRBD2|NA
TGTGCCAGCAGTTTTTTCCGGGGGACTAGCGGGAGTGGGGACGAGCAGTACTTC
CASSFFRGTSGSGDEQYF
>TRBJ1-2|TRBV6-5|NA|NA
TGTGCCAGCACCCGGGAGTCGGCGGACTATGGCTACACCTTC
CASTRESADYGYTF
>TRBJ1-1|TRBV18|TRBD1|once
TGTGCCAGCTCATCGGGACAGGGGTACACTGAAGCTTTCTTT
CASSSGQGYTEAFF
>TRBJ1-5|TRBV6-2/TRBV6-3|NA|few
TGTGCCAGCAGTGATAACAGGAGGGCGCATTTT
CASSDNRRAHF
>TRBJ2-5|TRBV7-9|NA|NA
TGTGCCAGCAGCTCCATTCCAGGCACGAGAGGGGAGACCCAGTACTTC
CASSSIPGTRGETQYF
>TRBJ1-1|TRBV15|TRBD1|NA
TGTGCCACCAGCAGAGATAACAGGGGGGGAAACACTGAAGCTTTCTTT
CATSRDNRGGNTEAFF
>TRBJ2-1|TRBV6-2/TRBV6-3|NA|NA
TGTGCCAGCAGTTACTCGGGGACAATTAATGAGCAGTTCTTC
CASSYSGTINEQFF
>TRBJ1-4|TRBV6-5|NA|NA
TGTGCCAGCAGTTACCGGGGGGCGGATGAAAAACTGTTTTTT
CASSYRGADEKLFF
>TRBJ2-7|TRBV28|NA|NA
TGTGCCAGCAGTTTATCCTACAGCTACGAGCAGTACTTC
CASSLSYSYEQYF
>TRBJ1-4|TRBV30|TRBD1|NA
TGTGCCTGGAGAGGACAGGGGGCGACGAATGAAAAACTGTTTTTT
CAWRGQGATNEKLFF
>TRBJ2-2|TRBV7-9|TRBD2|NA
TGTGCCAGCAGCCGCGTGGTAGCGGGAGGGTTCACCGGGGAGCTGTTTTTT
CASSRVVAGGFTGELFF
>TRBJ2-3|TRBV3-1/TRBV3-2|TRBD1|once
TGTGCCAGCAGCCAAGTGGGGTCGGGACAGGGAAGCACAGATACGCAGTATTTT
CASSQVGSGQGSTDTQYF
>TRBJ1-1|TRBV5-1|TRBD1|NA
TGCGCCAGCAGCGCAACAGGGGGGGCAAACACTGAAGCTTTCTTT
CASSATGGANTEAFF
>TRBJ1-5|TRBV30|NA|NA
TGTGCCTGGAGCGGGGGGGATGGGCAGCCCCAGCATTTT
CAWSGGDGQPQHF
>TRBJ1-1|TRBV7-3|TRBD1|NA
TGTGCCAGCAGCCCAGGGGGGCGGAACACTGAAGCTTTCTTT
CASSPGGRNTEAFF
>TRBJ2-1|TRBV28|TRBD1|NA
TGTGCCAGCACCACATCATCAGGGGGTCCCTACAATGAGCAGTTCTTC
CASTTSSGGPYNEQFF